This T cell receptor (beta chain) appears in the sequencing data of a study of graft-versus-host responses after intestinal transplantation. The wider study: Every one of the recipients received anti-thymocyte globulin induction and afterwards took tacrolimus and steroids for around 3 years.

Details on this clone: Its antigen is unknown.

Assay: immunoSEQ multiplex PCR; the TCRdb copy retains only in-frame clones and omits some. The table has tens of thousands of clones, about 90% seen once; the top ten hold around 0.11%. Study-wide results and limits: Detected in recipient marrow were GvH clones, some of which were first observed in ileum or blood.

This CDR3 spans 13 amino acids. V shed 8 bases and J 8 bases; nucleotides not matched to a gene: 9. From germline, CDR1 is LNHDA and CDR2 SQIVND (reference sequence). The TCR originated in a human donor who received an intestinal transplant. Sequences were derived from unstimulated CD4+ T cells sorted from spleen or lymph node cells, sampled before intestinal transplant. This rearrangement joins TRBV19 to TRBJ1-2, with TRBD1 identical over 9 bases. The CDR3 region has the DNA TGTGCCAGTGGGGACAGGGACTGGACGGGCTACACCTTC. It translates to CASGDRDWTGYTF.